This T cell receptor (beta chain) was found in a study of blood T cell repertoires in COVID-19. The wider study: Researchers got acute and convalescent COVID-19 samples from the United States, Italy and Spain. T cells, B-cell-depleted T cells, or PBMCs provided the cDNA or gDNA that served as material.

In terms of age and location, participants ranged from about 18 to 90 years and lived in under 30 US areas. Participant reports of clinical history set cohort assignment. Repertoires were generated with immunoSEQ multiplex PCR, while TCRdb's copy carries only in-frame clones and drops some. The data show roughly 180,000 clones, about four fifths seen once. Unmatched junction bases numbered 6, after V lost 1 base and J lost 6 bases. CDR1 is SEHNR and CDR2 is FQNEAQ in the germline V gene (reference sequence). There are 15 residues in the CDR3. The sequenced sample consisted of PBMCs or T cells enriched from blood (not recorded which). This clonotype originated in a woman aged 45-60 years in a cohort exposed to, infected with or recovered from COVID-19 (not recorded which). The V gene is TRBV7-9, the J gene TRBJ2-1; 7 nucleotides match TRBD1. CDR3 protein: CASSLGQGRTNEQFF. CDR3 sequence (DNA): TGTGCCAGCAGCTTAGGACAGGGAAGGACCAATGAGCAGTTCTTC. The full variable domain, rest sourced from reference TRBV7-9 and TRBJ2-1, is DTGVSQNPRHKITKRGQNVTFRCDPISEHNRLYWYRQTLGQGPEFLTYFQNEAQLEKSRLLSDRFSAERPKGSFSTLEIQRTEQGDSAMYLCASSLGQGRTNEQFFGPGTRLTVL.